This is a list of T cell receptor beta chains from one sample in a study of blood T cell repertoires in COVID-19. Method: immunoSEQ multiplex PCR; TCRdb's copy keeps in-frame clones and lacks some. This sample carries roughly 54,000 clones, 86% of them seen once, and the ten largest clones take less than 2.5%. Input material: peripheral blood. The source of these receptors is a woman aged 55-69 years with acute or convalescent COVID-19. Both conserved end residues are trimmed from each CDR3.

cdr3_aa j_call v_call
ASSQGTSGGASWETQY TRBJ2-5 TRBV4-2
ASSQTSNQPQH TRBJ1-5 TRBV3-1/TRBV3-2
ASSVRTSRTYEQY TRBJ2-7 TRBV7-9
ASSEARPPYNEQF TRBJ2-1 TRBV10-1
SASPGGNTEAF TRBJ1-1 TRBV20-1
ASRKIVQGAIRTEAF TRBJ1-1 TRBV2
ASSFGREGREQY TRBJ2-7 TRBV7-9
ASSRSGGTQPQH TRBJ1-5 TRBV18
ASSSGGAEGYTEAF TRBJ1-1 TRBV6-5
ASNRDSGNTIY TRBJ1-3 TRBV6-6
ASSQDSAGGPF TRBJ2-7 TRBV14
AISEPGQGGNEQF TRBJ2-1 TRBV10-3
ASSLDGTRGSGTDTQY TRBJ2-3 TRBV5-1
ASSSNPPGLAGAGYEQY TRBJ2-7 TRBV27
SASVTGRNTEAF TRBJ1-1 TRBV20-1
ASSAEGRDGSYEQY TRBJ2-7 TRBV9
ASSLEVGNYRGANYGYT TRBJ1-2 TRBV11-2
ASSQDAGIYGYT TRBJ1-2 TRBV3-1/TRBV3-2
ASSYGQSYGYT TRBJ1-2 TRBV13
ASSKTGTNSGNTIY TRBJ1-3 TRBV7-8
AWKTGGHGELF TRBJ2-2 TRBV30
ASSLDLADTRSRGYT TRBJ1-2 TRBV5-4
ASSFFSGGQGDTQY TRBJ2-3 TRBV5-1
ASSYSLQVSTYEQY TRBJ2-7 TRBV6-5
ASSDFPGQGTGGYT TRBJ1-2 TRBV6-4